Reported below is one TCR beta chain. These data originate in a study of blood T cell repertoires in COVID-19. Study overall: PBMCs, B-cell-depleted T cells, or T cells were the source of the cDNA or gDNA that made up the material.

J lost 6 bases, V lost 0 bases, and 3 bases had no gene match. The CDR3 extends over 14 amino acids. CDR1 and CDR2 from the germline V gene are SGDLS and YYNGEE. Libraries were prepared by immunoSEQ multiplex PCR; TCRdb keeps only in-frame clonotypes and omits some of them. This sample yields around 100,000 clones, of which more than 65% are seen a single time; about 12% belongs to the top ten. The V and J genes are TRBV9 and TRBJ2-5, with TRBD2 matching 9 bases. The sequence came from a woman in her 70s with acute or convalescent COVID-19. The sample taken for sequencing was peripheral blood. CDR3 coding DNA: TGTGCCAGCAGCGTAGGGACTAGCGAACAGACCCAGTACTTC. Translation: CASSVGTSEQTQYF.